The 27 T cell receptor beta chains below come from one sample, sequenced in a study of cytomegalovirus exposure and HLA in healthy donors (dated by TCRdb to 2016 to 2017). The library was generated by the immunoSEQ multiplex PCR assay. A mixture of 60 forward primers for TCR Vbeta segments and 13 reverse primers for TCR Jbeta segments was used in the multiplex PCR. TCRdb stores this immuneACCESS table with in-frame sequences only. Part of the clones is absent; in the studies checked, under half of the shortfall reflects unresolved V genes, and no reason is known for the rest. The sample table lists 250,000 or so clones, over 90% of them with a count of one. Together, the top ten hold approximately 1.5% of the sample. Specimen: PBMCs. The receptors here all came from a girl aged 2 to 10 in good health and CMV-seronegative.

This chain links TRBV11-2 with TRBJ1-3; 7 nucleotides align to TRBD1. V dropped 0 bases and J dropped 8; count of bases not matched to a gene: 13. The CDR3 length is 17 residues. The germline gives CDR1 SGHAT, CDR2 FQNNGV. CDR3 loop: CASSLDSSLQGRDTIYF. CDR3 DNA: TGTGCCAGCAGCTTAGATTCGAGTTTACAGGGGCGAGACACCATATATTTT.

The chain couples TRBV28 to TRBJ1-5; 9 positions agree with TRBD1. Germline V gene sequence: CDR1 MDHEN, CDR2 SYDVKM. Unmatched junction bases numbered 7, after V lost 4 bases and J lost 3 bases. This CDR3 region has 16 residues. CDR3 bases: TGTGCCAGCAGTTCCCCGGACAGGGGCGACAATCAGCCCCAGCATTTT. Encoded protein: CASSSPDRGDNQPQHF.

This clone was seen a single time. The chain combines TRBV27 with TRBJ1-1; the match to TRBD1 covers 7 bases. This CDR3 contains 13 residues. V gave up 0 bases and J gave up 6 bases; unmatched junction bases: 1. CDR1 is MNHEY and CDR2 is SMNVEV in the germline V gene (reference sequence). The CDR3 region is CASSLSGGAEAFF. In nucleotides, the CDR3 is TGTGCCAGCAGTTTATCAGGGGGCGCTGAAGCTTTCTTT.

This chain uses TRBV4-2 with TRBJ2-1; a possible D gene is TRBD2 (5 bases). CDR1 LGHNA and CDR2 YNFKEQ come from the germline V gene. Trimming cost V 1 base and J 1 base, with 5 bases left between them. There are 14 residues in the CDR3. CDR3 bases: TGTGCCAGCAGCCAAGCGGGATCCTACAATGAGCAGTTCTTC. This gives the protein CASSQAGSYNEQFF.

V and J are TRBV5-6 and TRBJ2-3, with 11 bases fitting TRBD2. The CDR3 loop spans 17 amino acids. Germline CDR1 is SGHDT and CDR2 is YYEEEE. V lost 3 bases and J lost 1; bases outside the gene matches: 7. CDR3 loop: CASSSILAGGRTDTQYF. CDR3 coding DNA: TGTGCCAGCAGCTCGATCCTAGCGGGAGGCCGCACAGATACGCAGTATTTT. The whole variable domain, remainder taken from reference TRBV5-6 and TRBJ2-3, is DAGVTQSPTHLIKTRGQQVTLRCSPKSGHDTVSWYQQALGQGPQFIFQYYEEEERQRGNFPDRFSGHQFPNYSSELNVNALLLGDSALYLCASSSILAGGRTDTQYFGPGTRLTVL.

The chain uses TRBV19 and TRBJ2-7; the match to TRBD1 covers 8 bases. This CDR3 region has 13 residues. V lost 4 bases to trimming and J lost 2 bases; unmatched junction nucleotides: 1. Germline V gene data show CDR1 as LNHDA and CDR2 as SQIVND (reference sequence). For the CDR3, the DNA is TGTGCCAGTAGTACAGGGGGCACCTACGAGCAGTACTTC. Its protein product is CASSTGGTYEQYF. Complete variable domain (other parts from reference TRBV19 and TRBJ2-7): DGGITQSPKYLFRKEGQNVTLSCEQNLNHDAMYWYRQDPGQGLRLIYYSQIVNDFQKGDIAEGYSVSREKKESFPLTVTSAQKNPTAFYLCASSTGGTYEQYFGPGTRLTVT.

The chain joins TRBV6-5 to TRBJ1-2, with 7 bases that match TRBD1. Germline V CDR1 and CDR2: MNHEY, SVGAGI. This CDR3 is 13 amino acids long. After removal of 6 bases from V and 2 bases from J, the junction contained 3 bases not matched to a gene. The CDR3 coding sequence is TGTGCCAGCAGCCGGGACAGAAACTATGGCTACACCTTC. It encodes CASSRDRNYGYTF.

Note on this clone: At one end the junction does not follow the germline gene, possibly because of a read error. The CDR3 loop is CSSSRRLAGAGETQYF. The CDR3 bases are TGTTCCAGCAGCCGTAGACTAGCGGGAGCTGGTGAGACCCAGTACTTC. This chain uses TRBV7-9 with TRBJ2-5, with 12 bases that match TRBD2. The CDR3 consists of 16 residues. The germline V gene encodes CDR1 SEHNR and CDR2 FQNEAQ (reference sequence).

The V and J genes are TRBV19 and TRBJ2-2; 10 bases match TRBD2. Germline V gene data show CDR1 as LNHDA and CDR2 as SQIVND (reference sequence). The CDR3 totals 13 residues. Unmatched junction bases numbered 2, after V lost 7 bases and J lost 6 bases. CDR3 amino acids: CASTSGSSGELFF. The CDR3 DNA sequence: TGTGCCAGTACTAGCGGGAGCTCCGGGGAGCTGTTTTTT.

Note on this clone: The limits of the CDR3 on the DNA are not certain, so only TCRdb's listed CDR3 is given. The V gene is TRBV2, the J gene TRBJ1-1. The germline gives CDR1 SNHLY, CDR2 FYNNEI. The CDR3 is made up of 14 amino acids, end residues included. This chain's CDR3 is CASSTSGGDTEAFF.

CDR3 bases: TGTGCCAGCAGTTTAGCCCCACCGACAGGGGGCCCAGATACGCAGTATTTT. Translated, it gives CASSLAPPTGGPDTQYF. The chain recombines TRBV28 with TRBJ2-3; 10 bases map to TRBD1. The CDR3 is 17 amino acids. CDR1 and CDR2 (germline): MDHEN, SYDVKM. With 2 bases clipped from V and 4 bases from J, the junction kept 9 bases outside the gene matches.

J is TRBJ2-5 and V is TRBV29-1; 15 positions match TRBD2. The J call is uncertain, as TRBJ2-7 better fits the DNA end. CDR1 and CDR2 (germline): SQVTM, ANQGSEA. The CDR3 covers 15 residues. The CDR3 DNA sequence: TGCAGCGCCTTTGGACTAGCGGGAGGGACCTACGAGCAGTACTTC. The encoded protein is CSAFGLAGGTYEQYF.

The rearrangement joins TRBV28 to TRBJ2-7, with D unclear. This CDR3 is 15 amino acids long. The germline CDR1 and CDR2 sequences are MDHEN and SYDVKM. Trimming left V 6 bases short and J 4 bases short, with 19 bases between. CDR3 loop: CASSQRRIRGYEQYF. CDR3 DNA: TGTGCCAGCAGCCAGAGAAGGATACGAGGATACGAGCAGTACTTC.

V and J are TRBV6-1 and TRBJ1-6; D is unresolved. Germline CDR1 is MNHNS and CDR2 is SASEGT. This CDR3 is built from 14 residues. V was cut by 0 bases and J by 10 bases, with 10 bases left in between. The CDR3 here is CASSEAPRLSPLHF. The CDR3 DNA sequence: TGTGCCAGCAGTGAAGCGCCCAGGTTGTCACCCCTCCACTTT.

The chain links TRBV28 to TRBJ2-7; no clear D gene. Germline CDR1 and CDR2: MDHEN and SYDVKM. The CDR3 length is 13 residues. V gave up 6 bases and J gave up 4 bases, with 13 bases separating them. The CDR3 region is CASRSPNQYEQYF. The CDR3 DNA follows: TGTGCCAGCAGGTCCCCAAATCAATACGAGCAGTACTTC.

This rearrangement joins TRBV27 to TRBJ1-5, with a possible D match to TRBD1 (5 bases). There are 14 residues in the CDR3. V lost 5 bases to trimming and J lost 8 bases, with 16 bases between them. Germline loops: CDR1 MNHEY, CDR2 SMNVEV (reference sequence). Here the CDR3 DNA reads TGTGCCAGCAGTCCCGCGGGGTCGGGGGAGCCCCAGCATTTT. This translates into CASSPAGSGEPQHF.

This chain joins TRBV10-3 and TRBJ1-1; no definite D call. Trimming took off 6 bases at V and 0 bases at J, with 14 bases between the two ends. This CDR3 comprises 15 residues. CDR1 ENHRY and CDR2 SYGVKD come from the germline V gene. This CDR3 is CAIRLHRGMNTEAFF. The CDR3, as DNA: TGTGCCATCAGACTGCATCGGGGTATGAACACTGAAGCTTTCTTT.

The V call is TRBV12-5, the J call TRBJ2-5; 7 bases fit TRBD2. Germline V gene sequence: CDR1 LGHNT, CDR2 FRNRAP. The trim removed 2 bases at V and 5 bases at J, leaving 2 bases unmatched. This CDR3 has 13 amino acids. The CDR3 DNA is TGTGCTAGTGGTTTGTTCGGGAGGGAGACCCAGTACTTC. This translates into CASGLFGRETQYF. Together with reference TRBV12-5 and TRBJ2-5, the CDR3 gives the full variable domain: DARVTQTPRHKVTEMGQEVTMRCQPILGHNTVFWYRQTMMQGLELLAYFRNRAPLDDSGMPKDRFSAEMPDATLATLKIQPSEPRDSAVYFCASGLFGRETQYFGPGTRLLVL.

The chain links TRBV30 to TRBJ2-7, with TRBD2 matching over 8 bases. The CDR3 is made up of 14 amino acids. Germline V gene sequence: CDR1 GTSNPN, CDR2 SVGIG (reference sequence). V gave up 2 bases and J gave up 6 bases; unmatched junction bases: 9. CDR3 sequence (DNA): TGTGCCTGGAGTCGGGAGCGGGAGTATTCCGAGCAGTACTTC. Amino acid sequence: CAWSREREYSEQYF.

V is TRBV6-1 and J is TRBJ1-3; D gene uncertain. This CDR3 contains 15 residues. The V gene lost 2 bases and the J gene lost 0 bases, with 8 bases spanning the gap. Looked up from germline, CDR1 is MNHNS and CDR2 is SASEGT. The CDR3 DNA reads as TGTGCCAGCAGTGAAAGAGGAGACTCTGGAAACACCATATATTTT. The encoded protein is CASSERGDSGNTIYF.

The chain combines TRBV7-2 with TRBJ1-6; 7 bases map to TRBD1. CDR1 and CDR2 from the germline V gene are SGHTA and FQGNSA. The length of the CDR3 is 15 residues. V lost 3 bases and J lost 7; bases outside the gene matches: 6. DNA for the CDR3: TGTGCCAGCAGCTTCTCACAGGGGTGGAATTCACCCCTCCACTTT. It encodes CASSFSQGWNSPLHF.

V gene TRBV18 combines with J gene TRBJ2-2; 8 bases align to TRBD1. The CDR3 covers 16 residues. Germline trimming cut 2 bases from V and 3 bases from J; bases unmatched to any gene: 5. The germline CDR1 and CDR2 sequences are KGHSH and LQKENI. The CDR3 is CASSPAGGLHTGELFF. The CDR3 DNA reads TGTGCCAGCTCACCAGCAGGGGGCTTGCACACCGGGGAGCTGTTTTTT.

This chain connects TRBV5-1 to TRBJ1-1; TRBD1 aligns across 7 bases. Trimming took 1 base from V and 0 from J; bases not matched to a gene: 3. There are 15 residues in the CDR3. In germline, CDR1 is SGHRS, CDR2 YFSETQ. For the CDR3, the DNA is TGCGCCAGCAGCTTGCGGACAGGAATGAACACTGAAGCTTTCTTT. As protein: CASSLRTGMNTEAFF.

The chain employs TRBV7-6 and TRBJ2-2, with D perhaps TRBD2 (5 bases). Germline V CDR1 and CDR2: SGHVS, FNYEAQ. This CDR3 comprises 18 residues. With 5 bases removed from V and 6 bases from J, the gap between germline ends came to 25 bases. The CDR3 is CASSLSRTGLGRAGELFF. In DNA form, the CDR3 reads TGTGCCAGCAGCCTATCCCGAACGGGATTAGGTAGGGCCGGGGAGCTGTTTTTT.

The chain links TRBV7-6 to TRBJ2-2, with 11 positions matching TRBD2. The junction had 10 bases not matched to a gene; V was cut back by 8 bases and J by 5 bases. The CDR3 is 16 amino acids. The V gene's germline CDR1 is SGHVS and CDR2 FNYEAQ. The CDR3 reads CASQGTSGSGTGELFF. In DNA, the CDR3 is TGTGCCAGCCAGGGCACTAGCGGGAGCGGGACCGGGGAGCTGTTTTTT.

J is TRBJ2-3 and V is TRBV6-4; 8 nucleotides match TRBD2. CDR3 length equals 14 residues. CDR1 is MRHNA, CDR2 SNTAGT, per germline. After removal of 4 bases from V and 6 bases from J, the junction contained 6 bases not matched to a gene. The DNA of the CDR3 is TGTGCCAGCAGTGGACCGGGGGGGAGCGATACGCAGTATTTT. This translates into CASSGPGGSDTQYF.

This rearrangement joins TRBV6-1 to TRBJ1-3; a weak D match, TRBD1 (6 bases). The assigned J gene may be wrong: the sequence end matches TRBJ2-2 better. CDR1 is MNHNS, CDR2 SASEGT, per germline. CDR3 length: 14 residues. In nucleotides, the CDR3 is TGTGCCAGCATGGGCGGACAGCCCACCGGGGAGCTGTTTTTT. Protein product: CASMGGQPTGELFF.